A selection of T cell receptor beta chains follows, all from one sample in a study of blood T cell repertoires in COVID-19. TCRdb keeps only in-frame clones here, not all; method: immunoSEQ multiplex PCR. The sample has 25,000 to 35,000 clones, 93% seen once. The sample was peripheral blood. The receptors stem from a woman in her 70s with COVID-19, enrolled during active disease. The CDR3 runs from the conserved cysteine through the conserved F or W. D genes are given only for firm matches.

d_call: TRBD1
v_call: TRBV13
cdr3_aa: CASSSRTGWSTGELFF

d_call: -
v_call: TRBV29-1
cdr3_aa: CSVEDSDRIPLEQYF

d_call: -
v_call: TRBV6-5
cdr3_aa: CASKGTGDNQPQHF

d_call: -
v_call: TRBV12-3/TRBV12-4
cdr3_aa: CASSTRSSHEQYF

d_call: -
v_call: TRBV21-1
cdr3_aa: CASPPGPLEQFF

d_call: -
v_call: TRBV28
cdr3_aa: CASSTSTDTQYF

d_call: TRBD1
v_call: TRBV6-5
cdr3_aa: CASSPQGARYGYTF

d_call: -
v_call: TRBV7-9
cdr3_aa: CASRPASGRDTEAFF

d_call: -
v_call: TRBV19
cdr3_aa: CASSYTGQETQYF

d_call: TRBD1
v_call: TRBV4-3
cdr3_aa: CASSQSDRTGWAGELFF

d_call: TRBD1
v_call: TRBV12-5
cdr3_aa: CASGPGQHTQYF

d_call: TRBD1
v_call: TRBV19
cdr3_aa: CASSGQGGQPQHF

d_call: TRBD2
v_call: TRBV11-2
cdr3_aa: CASSLVGLADLGMDTQYF

d_call: TRBD2
v_call: TRBV10-3
cdr3_aa: CAISLKAGADNEQFF

d_call: TRBD1
v_call: TRBV28
cdr3_aa: CASSVGGQGYGYTF

d_call: TRBD2
v_call: TRBV3-1/TRBV3-2
cdr3_aa: CASSRAAGGEQFF

d_call: -
v_call: TRBV28
cdr3_aa: CASSLRGAGRYDNQPQHF

d_call: -
v_call: TRBV5-1
cdr3_aa: CASSLGIGGNNNYGYTF

d_call: -
v_call: TRBV19
cdr3_aa: CASSIVAHYGYTF

d_call: -
v_call: TRBV6-6
cdr3_aa: CASSWGREEGYTF

d_call: -
v_call: TRBV2
cdr3_aa: CASSEEEGLGYTF

d_call: -
v_call: TRBV6-5
cdr3_aa: CASVLSGEVYGYTF

d_call: TRBD1
v_call: TRBV7-9
cdr3_aa: CASSLDTGAYGYTF

d_call: -
v_call: TRBV6-2/TRBV6-3
cdr3_aa: CASSPQHGEKLFF

d_call: -
v_call: TRBV24-1
cdr3_aa: CATSGDSHEQYF

d_call: -
v_call: TRBV10-2
cdr3_aa: CASNPGQMYEQYF